These 30 T cell receptor beta chains originate from one sample sequenced in a study of graft-versus-host responses after intestinal transplantation. This table comes from immunoSEQ multiplex PCR, and its TCRdb copy is limited to in-frame clones, with some not included. The sample includes 75,000 to 100,000 clones, 75% to 95% of them seen just once. This specimen consisted of PBMCs, obtained about 450 days after intestinal transplant. These receptor sequences come from a human patient who received an intestinal transplant, so some T cells may come from the graft donor.

The V call is TRBV2, the J call TRBJ2-2; 8 nucleotides agree with TRBD1. The CDR3 totals 14 residues. Trimming at V came to 6 bases and at J to 5 bases, leaving 5 bases not matched to a gene. In germline, CDR1 is SNHLY, CDR2 FYNNEI. For the CDR3, the DNA is TGTGCCAGCAGGACAGGGGCGGGAACCGGGGAGCTGTTTTTT. Translated, it gives CASRTGAGTGELFF.

CDR3 sequence: CASSADSGNTIYF. The CDR3 bases are TGTGCCAGCAGCGCGGACTCTGGAAACACCATATATTTT. The chain has TRBV7-8 and TRBJ1-3; D unclear. The CDR3 loop spans 13 amino acids. V was pared by 5 bases and J by 0 bases, with 5 bases between. The germline gives CDR1 SGHVS, CDR2 FQNEAQ.

CDR3 DNA: TGTGCCAGCCGAAGAGCGGGTGGCGGCGCAGATACGCAGTATTTT. It translates to CASRRAGGGADTQYF. This chain joins TRBV7-9 and TRBJ2-3; tentatively, D is TRBD2 (6 bases). V lost 8 bases and J lost 4, with 19 bases in between. CDR3 length: 15 amino acids. Germline-derived CDR1 and CDR2 are SEHNR and FQNEAQ (reference sequence).

The chain recombines TRBV12-5 with TRBJ1-3; D remains unclear. Trimming removed 0 bases from V and 0 bases from J, with 12 bases in between. Germline V gives CDR1 LGHNT, CDR2 FRNRAP. This CDR3 is 17 amino acids long. This CDR3 reads CASGLVPSPSSGNTIYF. The CDR3 DNA reads TGTGCTAGTGGTTTGGTACCGTCGCCGAGCTCTGGAAACACCATATATTTT. Full variable domain (rest looked up from reference TRBV12-5 and TRBJ1-3): DARVTQTPRHKVTEMGQEVTMRCQPILGHNTVFWYRQTMMQGLELLAYFRNRAPLDDSGMPKDRFSAEMPDATLATLKIQPSEPRDSAVYFCASGLVPSPSSGNTIYFGEGSWLTVV.

The chain couples TRBV10-3 to TRBJ2-5; either TRBD1 or TRBD2 may supply D (7 bases each). The J call may be mistaken, given a closer DNA end match to TRBJ2-7. CDR3 length: 19 residues. Germline V CDR1 and CDR2: ENHRY, SYGVKD. The CDR3 reads CAISESGRRGEGASYEQYF. CDR3 DNA sequence: TGTGCCATCAGTGAGTCAGGCCGCCGCGGGGAGGGGGCTTCCTACGAGCAGTACTTC.

The chain recombines TRBV4-1 with TRBJ1-1; 7 positions match TRBD1. CDR3 length equals 16 residues. The germline V gene encodes CDR1 MGHRA and CDR2 YSYEKL. Germline trimming cut 0 bases from V and 3 bases from J; bases unmatched to any gene: 7. The DNA of the CDR3 is TGCGCCAGCAGCCAAGACCTCCTGAGGGGGCACACTGAAGCTTTCTTT. The encoded protein is CASSQDLLRGHTEAFF.

The chain is built from TRBV5-1 and TRBJ1-5; TRBD1 is a possible D gene (5 bases). Trimming removed 4 bases from V and 6 bases from J, with 14 bases in between. This CDR3 is 14 amino acids long. The germline gives CDR1 SGHRS, CDR2 YFSETQ. For the CDR3, the DNA is TGCGCCAGCAGCCGAATATACGGGGGTCAGCCCCAGCATTTT. Its translation: CASSRIYGGQPQHF.

The chain carries TRBV5-6 and TRBJ1-1; D is ambiguous. The germline V gene has CDR1 SGHDT and CDR2 YYEEEE. The CDR3 spans 13 residues. V shed 0 bases and J shed 5 bases, with 8 bases lying between them. As DNA, the CDR3 is TGTGCCAGCAGCTTGGCCTTAGGGACTGAAGCTTTCTTT. It is translated as CASSLALGTEAFF. The whole variable domain, filled in from reference TRBV5-6 and TRBJ1-1, reads DAGVTQSPTHLIKTRGQQVTLRCSPKSGHDTVSWYQQALGQGPQFIFQYYEEEERQRGNFPDRFSGHQFPNYSSELNVNALLLGDSALYLCASSLALGTEAFFGQGTRLTVV.

The CDR3 loop reads CASSLGQGYTGELFF. The CDR3 region has the DNA TGTGCCAGCAGCTTAGGGCAGGGTTACACCGGGGAGCTGTTTTTT. This chain links TRBV7-6 with TRBJ2-2, with TRBD1 as a possible D gene (5 bases). Germline V gene sequence: CDR1 SGHVS, CDR2 FNYEAQ. V lost 1 base to trimming and J lost 3 bases, with 9 bases between them. The CDR3 has 15 amino acids.

The J gene is TRBJ2-2, the V gene TRBV18, with a weak D call TRBD2 (5 bases). Germline assignment: CDR1 KGHSH and CDR2 LQKENI. The CDR3 covers 15 residues. Trimming stripped 1 base from V and 5 bases from J, with 11 bases between. Here the CDR3 reads CASSPLVSGTGELFF. The CDR3 DNA reads as TGTGCCAGCTCACCACTCGTTTCGGGAACCGGGGAGCTGTTTTTT. Variable domain in full (rest from reference TRBV18 and TRBJ2-2): NAGVMQNPRHLVRRRGQEARLRCSPMKGHSHVYWYRQLPEEGLKFMVYLQKENIIDESGMPKERFSAEFPKEGPSILRIQQVVRGDSAAYFCASSPLVSGTGELFFGEGSRLTVL.

This chain links TRBV6-5 with TRBJ2-7; D is undetermined. This CDR3 is 14 amino acids long. Germline V gene lookup returns CDR1 MNHEY and CDR2 SVGAGI. Trimming pared 0 bases from V and 6 bases from J, leaving 12 bases between. In DNA, the CDR3 is TGTGCCAGCAGTTACTCGTGGGCAGGTCCCGAGCAGTACTTC. Residues: CASSYSWAGPEQYF.

The chain carries TRBV11-2 and TRBJ2-7; 8 bases match TRBD2. The J segment lost 2 bases and the V segment lost 6 bases, leaving 9 bases of the junction unmatched. CDR1 is SGHAT, CDR2 FQNNGV, per germline. The CDR3 sequence is 15 residues long. This CDR3 is CASRDHGGAPYEQYF. CDR3 DNA: TGTGCCAGCAGGGATCACGGGGGGGCCCCCTACGAGCAGTACTTC.

In its sample, this clone was seen once. V and J are TRBV7-9 and TRBJ1-6; a possible D gene is TRBD1 (5 bases). V lost 5 bases and J 8 bases, leaving 10 bases between the germline ends. The CDR3 extends over 13 amino acids. Per germline, CDR1 SEHNR and CDR2 FQNEAQ (reference sequence). CDR3 coding DNA: TGTGCCAGCAGCGAAACAGGTTATTCACCCCTCCACTTT. Translated, it gives CASSETGYSPLHF.

The gene calls are TRBV19 and TRBJ2-3; D unresolved. V gave up 4 bases and J gave up 9 bases, with 11 bases separating them. CDR3 length: 12 amino acids. Germline-derived CDR1 and CDR2 are LNHDA and SQIVND (reference sequence). CDR3 amino acids: CASSKAPGTQYF. The CDR3 bases are TGTGCCAGTAGTAAGGCCCCCGGGACGCAGTATTTT. The variable domain in full, with the rest retrieved from reference TRBV19 and TRBJ2-3, is DGGITQSPKYLFRKEGQNVTLSCEQNLNHDAMYWYRQDPGQGLRLIYYSQIVNDFQKGDIAEGYSVSREKKESFPLTVTSAQKNPTAFYLCASSKAPGTQYFGPGTRLTVL.

This chain connects TRBV6-6 to TRBJ1-1; D uncertain. The germline V and J ends were trimmed by 6 bases and 1 base, with 12 bases remaining between them. The CDR3 length is 14 residues. Germline CDR1 is MNHNY and CDR2 is SVGAGI (reference sequence). In nucleotides, the CDR3 is TGTGCCAGCAGCCGCATGCAGGCGAACACTGAAGCTTTCTTT. Translated, it gives CASSRMQANTEAFF.

The CDR3 coding sequence is TGCGCCAGCAGCCAAACTGAGGCTAGGGCCTACGAGCAGTACTTC. Translated, it gives CASSQTEARAYEQYF. The chain carries TRBV4-1 and TRBJ2-7; unclear D gene. The CDR3 has 15 residues. Germline-derived CDR1 and CDR2 are MGHRA and YSYEKL. Deletions cut 2 bases from V and 2 bases from J, with 13 bases between.

This rearrangement joins TRBV10-1 to TRBJ2-3; D remains ambiguous. V lost 2 bases and J lost 2, with 11 bases in between. The CDR3 extends over 15 amino acids. Germline V gives CDR1 WNHNN, CDR2 SYGVQD (reference sequence). Here the CDR3 reads CASSEVPADTDTQYF. The DNA for the CDR3 is TGCGCCAGCAGTGAGGTGCCAGCCGACACAGATACGCAGTATTTT.

The chain has TRBV7-8 and TRBJ1-4; maybe TRBD1 (5 bases). V lost 0 bases and J lost 7, with 12 bases in between. Germline V gene lookup returns CDR1 SGHVS and CDR2 FQNEAQ. The CDR3 has 15 amino acids. The CDR3, as DNA: TGTGCCAGCAGCTTAGCGTGGGGGGGTTTTGAAAAACTGTTTTTT. Its translation is CASSLAWGGFEKLFF. The whole variable domain, filled in from reference TRBV7-8 and TRBJ1-4, reads GAGVSQSPRYKVAKRGQDVALRCDPISGHVSLFWYQQALGQGPEFLTYFQNEAQLDKSGLPSDRFFAERPEGSVSTLKIQRTQQEDSAVYLCASSLAWGGFEKLFFGSGTQLSVL.

The chain joins TRBV5-6 to TRBJ2-5, with 14 positions matching TRBD2. CDR3 size: 13 residues. Germline V lookup: CDR1 SGHDT, CDR2 YYEEEE. The V and J ends lost 3 bases and 11 bases, in that order; junction bases with no gene match: 3. The CDR3 DNA follows: TGTGCCAGCAGCTCGGGACTAGCGGGAGAGCAGTACTTC. Protein product: CASSSGLAGEQYF.

The chain joins TRBV10-2 to TRBJ1-1; 10 bases line up with TRBD1. CDR3 length: 14 amino acids. CDR1 and CDR2 (germline): WSHSY, SAAADI. The ends lost 8 bases at V and 4 bases at J; junction bases unmatched: 7. CDR3 protein: CASPGGQGGTEAFF. CDR3 nucleotides: TGCGCCAGCCCCGGAGGACAGGGGGGCACTGAAGCTTTCTTT.

The chain employs TRBV6-1 and TRBJ1-1; 9 bases align to TRBD1. Germline lookup yields CDR1 MNHNS and CDR2 SASEGT. CDR3 size: 15 residues. The trim removed 6 bases at V and 3 bases at J, leaving 8 bases unmatched. The CDR3 region is CASRRLDRGYTEAFF. CDR3 nucleotide sequence: TGTGCCAGCAGGAGACTGGACAGGGGCTACACTGAAGCTTTCTTT.

This chain's CDR3 is CASSQDRTPKMDGYTF. CDR3 in DNA: TGTGCCAGCAGCCAAGATAGGACACCTAAGATGGATGGCTACACCTTC. The genes are TRBV14 and TRBJ1-2, with TRBD1 as a possible D gene (5 bases). Germline assignment: CDR1 SGHDN and CDR2 FVKESK. The CDR3 covers 16 residues. The V end was cut by 0 bases, the J end by 6 bases, with 17 bases between. Drawing the rest from reference TRBV14 and TRBJ1-2, the complete variable domain is EAGVTQFPSHSVIEKGQTVTLRCDPISGHDNLYWYRRVMGKEIKFLLHFVKESKQDESGMPNNRFLAERTGGTYSTLKVQPAELEDSGVYFCASSQDRTPKMDGYTFGSGTRLTVV.

The chain is built from TRBV7-6 and TRBJ2-7; 10 nucleotides line up with TRBD1. The CDR3 extends over 17 amino acids. CDR1 and CDR2 (germline): SGHVS, FNYEAQ. V shed 2 bases and J 5 bases; nucleotides not matched to a gene: 12. The CDR3 bases are TGTGCCAGCAGCTTAACTTCCGGGACAGGGGTTTGGGACGAGCAGTACTTC. Its protein is CASSLTSGTGVWDEQYF.

This chain links TRBV6-1 with TRBJ1-2; D possibly corresponds to TRBD1 (6 bases). The germline V gene has CDR1 MNHNS and CDR2 SASEGT. Trimming removed 4 bases from V and 7 bases from J, with 13 bases in between. This CDR3 contains 13 residues. This CDR3 reads CASSAPPGAGYTF. CDR3 coding DNA: TGTGCCAGCAGTGCCCCCCCAGGGGCTGGCTACACCTTC.

The rearrangement joins TRBV5-6 to TRBJ1-5; D is ambiguous. Germline V gene data show CDR1 as SGHDT and CDR2 as YYEEEE. The CDR3 contains 13 residues. V gave up 0 bases and J gave up 1 base, with 2 bases separating them. CDR3 sequence: CASSLGSNQPQHF. As DNA, the CDR3 is TGTGCCAGCAGCTTGGGGAGCAATCAGCCCCAGCATTTT. The variable domain in full, with the rest retrieved from reference TRBV5-6 and TRBJ1-5, is DAGVTQSPTHLIKTRGQQVTLRCSPKSGHDTVSWYQQALGQGPQFIFQYYEEEERQRGNFPDRFSGHQFPNYSSELNVNALLLGDSALYLCASSLGSNQPQHFGDGTRLSIL.

CDR3 DNA: TGTGCCAGCAGCCAAGATACGGGACAGGGAGGGCAGTACTTC. It encodes CASSQDTGQGGQYF. This chain uses TRBV14 with TRBJ2-5, with 9 bases that match TRBD1. CDR3 length: 14 amino acids. The V and J ends lost 0 bases and 11 bases, in that order; junction bases with no gene match: 7. Germline values: CDR1 SGHDN, CDR2 FVKESK.

V gene TRBV9 combines with J gene TRBJ2-3; 7 bases line up with TRBD1. The CDR3 sequence is 16 residues long. Trimming cost V 4 bases and J 2 bases; bases outside gene matches: 10. In germline, CDR1 is SGDLS, CDR2 YYNGEE. CDR3 nucleotide sequence: TGTGCCAGCAGCTTCCAGCCGACAGGGTCCACAGATACGCAGTATTTT. Its translation: CASSFQPTGSTDTQYF.

Points on this clone: The junction shows a germline mismatch at one end, possibly a read error. The rearrangement joins TRBV4-1 to TRBJ2-5; the D gene could be TRBD1 or TRBD2 (6 bases each). The CDR3 is 15 amino acids. CDR1 is MGHRA and CDR2 is YSYEKL in the germline V gene. CDR3 sequence (DNA): TGCGCCAGCAGCCAAGAGGGGGGCCTCCAAGGGACCCAGTACTTC. The encoded protein is CASSQEGGLQGTQYF.

The gene calls are TRBV5-1 and TRBJ1-1; D gene ambiguous. Deletions cut 1 base from V and 0 bases from J, with 7 bases between. This CDR3 spans 14 amino acids. Per the germline V gene, CDR1 is SGHRS and CDR2 is YFSETQ. The chain's CDR3 is CASSLTAMNTEAFF. The CDR3 bases are TGCGCCAGCAGCTTGACAGCCATGAACACTGAAGCTTTCTTT.

This clone came up once. The V call is TRBV4-1, the J call TRBJ1-4; 10 nucleotides match TRBD1. Germline trimming cut 1 base from V and 4 bases from J; bases unmatched to any gene: 6. CDR3 length: 17 residues. CDR1 is MGHRA and CDR2 is YSYEKL in the germline V gene. CDR3 bases: TGCGCCAGCAGCCAAGGGATCCGGGACAGGGGTAATGAAAAACTGTTTTTT. Amino acid sequence: CASSQGIRDRGNEKLFF.